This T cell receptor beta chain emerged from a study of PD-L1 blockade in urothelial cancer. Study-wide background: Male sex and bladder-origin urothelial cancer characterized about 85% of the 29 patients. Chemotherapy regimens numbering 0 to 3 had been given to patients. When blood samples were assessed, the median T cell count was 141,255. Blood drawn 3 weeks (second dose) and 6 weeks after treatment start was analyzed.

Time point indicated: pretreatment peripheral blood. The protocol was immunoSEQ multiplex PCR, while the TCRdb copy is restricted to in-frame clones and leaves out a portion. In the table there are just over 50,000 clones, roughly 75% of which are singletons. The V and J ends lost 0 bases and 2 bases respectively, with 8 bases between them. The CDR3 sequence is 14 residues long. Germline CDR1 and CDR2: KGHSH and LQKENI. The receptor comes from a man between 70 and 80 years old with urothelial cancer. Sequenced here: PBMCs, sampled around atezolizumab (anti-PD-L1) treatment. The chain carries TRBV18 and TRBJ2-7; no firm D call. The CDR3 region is CASSPPGGTYEQYF. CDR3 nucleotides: TGTGCCAGCTCACCACCCGGCGGTACCTACGAGCAGTACTTC.